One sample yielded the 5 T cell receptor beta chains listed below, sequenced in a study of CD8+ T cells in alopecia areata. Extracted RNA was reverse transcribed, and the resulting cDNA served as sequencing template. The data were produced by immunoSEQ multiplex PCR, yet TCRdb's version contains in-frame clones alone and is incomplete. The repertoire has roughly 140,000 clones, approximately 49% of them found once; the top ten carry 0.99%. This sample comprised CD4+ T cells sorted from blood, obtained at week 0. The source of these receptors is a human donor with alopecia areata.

For the CDR3, the DNA is TGTGCCAGCAGTGAAGGGACGGTGAACACTGAAGCTTTCTTT. Translation gives CASSEGTVNTEAFF. The chain combines TRBV6-1 with TRBJ1-1; D remains unclear. V gave up 1 base and J gave up 0 bases, with 6 bases separating them. The CDR3 runs 14 residues. Germline lookup yields CDR1 MNHNS and CDR2 SASEGT.

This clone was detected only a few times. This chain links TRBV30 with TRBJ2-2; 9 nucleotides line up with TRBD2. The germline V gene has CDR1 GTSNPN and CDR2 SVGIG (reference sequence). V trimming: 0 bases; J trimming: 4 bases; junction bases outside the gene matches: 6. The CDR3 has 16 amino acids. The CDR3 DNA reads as TGTGCCTGGAGTGTAGAGACTAGCGGACTCACCGGGGAGCTGTTTTTT. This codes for CAWSVETSGLTGELFF. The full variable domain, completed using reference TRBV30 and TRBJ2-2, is SQTIHQWPATLVQPVGSPLSLECTVEGTSNPNLYWYRQAAGRGLQLLFYSVGIGQISSEVPQNLSASRPQDRQFILSSKKLLLSDSGFYLCAWSVETSGLTGELFFGEGSRLTVL.

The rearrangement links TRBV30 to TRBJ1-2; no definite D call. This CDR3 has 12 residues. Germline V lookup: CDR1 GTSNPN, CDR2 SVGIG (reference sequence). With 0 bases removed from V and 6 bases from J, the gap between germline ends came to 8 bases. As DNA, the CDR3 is TGTGCCTGGAGTGTGACGGGAGATGGCTACACCTTC. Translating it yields CAWSVTGDGYTF.

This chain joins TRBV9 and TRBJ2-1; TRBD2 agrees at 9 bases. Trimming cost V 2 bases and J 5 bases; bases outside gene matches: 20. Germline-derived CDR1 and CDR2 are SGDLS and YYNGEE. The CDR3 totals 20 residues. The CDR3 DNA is TGTGCCAGCAGCGTCAACAGGGCACTCATAGCGGGAGTAAGGAACAATGAGCAGTTCTTC. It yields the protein CASSVNRALIAGVRNNEQFF.

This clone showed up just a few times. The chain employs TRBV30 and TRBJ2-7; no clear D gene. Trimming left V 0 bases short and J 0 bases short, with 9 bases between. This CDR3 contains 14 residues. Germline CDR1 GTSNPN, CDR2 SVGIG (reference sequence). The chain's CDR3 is CAWSVGSPSYEQYF. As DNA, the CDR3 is TGTGCCTGGAGTGTAGGATCCCCCTCCTACGAGCAGTACTTC.